This T cell receptor (beta chain) was retrieved from a study of T-cell reconstitution after alpha-beta-depleted transplantation in children. CDR3 size: 14 residues. Per germline, CDR1 LGHNA and CDR2 YSLEER. The ends were cut back, 1 base at V and 0 bases at J, with 5 bases in the middle. This clonotype was counted only a few times. Unique molecular identifiers featured in how the TCRbeta library was prepared. Each CDR3 protein gets one entry after TCRdb re-called the PCR reads with MiXCR. Here the sample spans about 500,000 distinct CDR3 sequences, 30% to 35% being singletons. Specimen: PBMCs from the stem cell graft donor, collected from the stem cell graft. The chain is built from TRBV4-3 and TRBJ2-3; D gene uncertain. This receptor was obtained from a human donor who donated a stem cell graft to a child with aplastic anemia. The CDR3 bases are TGCGCCAGCAGCCAAGCGGATAGCACAGATACGCAGTATTTT. It translates to CASSQADSTDTQYF.